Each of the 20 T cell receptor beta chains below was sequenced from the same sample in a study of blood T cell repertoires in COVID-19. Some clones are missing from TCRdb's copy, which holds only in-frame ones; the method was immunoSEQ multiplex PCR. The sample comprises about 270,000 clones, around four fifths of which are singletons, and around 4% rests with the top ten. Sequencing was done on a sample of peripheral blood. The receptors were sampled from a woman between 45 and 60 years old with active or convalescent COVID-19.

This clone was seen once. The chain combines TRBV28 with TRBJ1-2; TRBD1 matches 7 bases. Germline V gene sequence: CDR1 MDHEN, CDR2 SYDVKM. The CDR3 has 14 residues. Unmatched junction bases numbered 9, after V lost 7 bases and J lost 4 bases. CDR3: CASTRPGTVYGYTF. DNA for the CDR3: TGTGCCAGCACCAGACCCGGGACAGTCTATGGCTACACCTTC.

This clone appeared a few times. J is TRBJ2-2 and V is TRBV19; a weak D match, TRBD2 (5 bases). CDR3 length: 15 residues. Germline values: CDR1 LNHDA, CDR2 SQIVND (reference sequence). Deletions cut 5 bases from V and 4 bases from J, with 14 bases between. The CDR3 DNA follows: TGTGCCAGTAGTCCAGTCGGGGTATCCACCGGGGAGCTGTTTTTT. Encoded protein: CASSPVGVSTGELFF.

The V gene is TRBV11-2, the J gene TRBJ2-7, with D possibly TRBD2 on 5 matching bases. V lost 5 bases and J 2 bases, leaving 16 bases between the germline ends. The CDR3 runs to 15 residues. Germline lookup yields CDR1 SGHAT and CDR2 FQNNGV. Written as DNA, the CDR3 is TGTGCCAGCAGCCATCTTTTCGAGCGGACCTACGAGCAGTACTTC. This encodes CASSHLFERTYEQYF.

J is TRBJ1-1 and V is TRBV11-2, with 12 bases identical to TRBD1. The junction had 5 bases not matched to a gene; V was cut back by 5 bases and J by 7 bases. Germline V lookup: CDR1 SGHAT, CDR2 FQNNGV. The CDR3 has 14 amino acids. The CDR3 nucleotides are TGTGCCAGCAGCCTAGGGACAGGGGGCGTTGAAGCTTTCTTT. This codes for CASSLGTGGVEAFF.

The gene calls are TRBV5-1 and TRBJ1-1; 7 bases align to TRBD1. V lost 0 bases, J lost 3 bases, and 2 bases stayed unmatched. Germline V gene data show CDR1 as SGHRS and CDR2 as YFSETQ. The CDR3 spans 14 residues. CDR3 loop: CASSLVTGDTEAFF. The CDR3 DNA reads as TGCGCCAGCAGCTTGGTAACAGGGGACACTGAAGCTTTCTTT. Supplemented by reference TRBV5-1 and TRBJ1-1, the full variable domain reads KAGVTQTPRYLIKTRGQQVTLSCSPISGHRSVSWYQQTPGQGLQFLFEYFSETQRNKGNFPGRFSGRQFSNSRSEMNVSTLELGDSALYLCASSLVTGDTEAFFGQGTRLTVV.

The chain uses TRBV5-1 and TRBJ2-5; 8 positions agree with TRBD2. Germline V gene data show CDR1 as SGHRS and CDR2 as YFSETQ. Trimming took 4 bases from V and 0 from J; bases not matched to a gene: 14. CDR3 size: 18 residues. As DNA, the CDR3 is TGCGCCAGCAGCACGGGACTAGAGGTACGAAGAAACCAAGAGACCCAGTACTTC. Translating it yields CASSTGLEVRRNQETQYF.

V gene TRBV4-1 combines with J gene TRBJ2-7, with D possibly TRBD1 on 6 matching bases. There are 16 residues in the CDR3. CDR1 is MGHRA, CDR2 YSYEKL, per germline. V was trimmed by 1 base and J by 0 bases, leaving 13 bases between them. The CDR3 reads CASSQGTASGSYEQYF. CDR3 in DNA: TGCGCCAGCAGCCAAGGGACAGCGTCCGGCTCCTACGAGCAGTACTTC.

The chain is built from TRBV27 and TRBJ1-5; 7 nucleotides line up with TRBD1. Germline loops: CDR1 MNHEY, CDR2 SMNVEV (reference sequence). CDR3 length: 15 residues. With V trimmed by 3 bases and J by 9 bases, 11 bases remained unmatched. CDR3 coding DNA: TGTGCCAGCAGTTTGGCAGGGGGGTTAGGTTGGCCCCAGCATTTT. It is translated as CASSLAGGLGWPQHF.

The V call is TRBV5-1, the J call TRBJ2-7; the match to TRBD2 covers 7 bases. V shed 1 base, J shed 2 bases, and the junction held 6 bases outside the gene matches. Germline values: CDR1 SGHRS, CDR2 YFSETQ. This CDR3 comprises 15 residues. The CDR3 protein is CASSLSPSGTYEQYF. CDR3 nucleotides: TGCGCCAGCAGCTTGAGTCCTAGCGGAACCTACGAGCAGTACTTC.

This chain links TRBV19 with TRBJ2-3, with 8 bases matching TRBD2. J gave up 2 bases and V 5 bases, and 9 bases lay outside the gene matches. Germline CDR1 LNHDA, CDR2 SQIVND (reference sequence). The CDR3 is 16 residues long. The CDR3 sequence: CASSPLRGGLTDTQYF. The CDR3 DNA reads TGTGCCAGTAGTCCGCTTCGGGGGGGGCTCACAGATACGCAGTATTTT. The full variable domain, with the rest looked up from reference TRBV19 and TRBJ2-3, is DGGITQSPKYLFRKEGQNVTLSCEQNLNHDAMYWYRQDPGQGLRLIYYSQIVNDFQKGDIAEGYSVSREKKESFPLTVTSAQKNPTAFYLCASSPLRGGLTDTQYFGPGTRLTVL.

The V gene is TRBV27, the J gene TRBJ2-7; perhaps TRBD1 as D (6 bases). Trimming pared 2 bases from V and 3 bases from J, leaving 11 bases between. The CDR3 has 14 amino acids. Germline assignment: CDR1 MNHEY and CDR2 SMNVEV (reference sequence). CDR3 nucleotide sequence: TGTGCCAGCAGTTTAAGGGACACTAACTACGAGCAGTACTTC. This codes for CASSLRDTNYEQYF.

CDR3 in amino acids: CASSLHRGTLGNQPQHF. CDR3 bases: TGTGCCAGCAGCCTACACCGGGGGACCTTGGGCAATCAGCCCCAGCATTTT. The V and J genes are TRBV2 and TRBJ1-5; perhaps TRBD1 as D (5 bases). V was cut by 6 bases and J by 2 bases, with 20 bases left in between. The CDR3 covers 17 residues. Germline V gene sequence: CDR1 SNHLY, CDR2 FYNNEI.

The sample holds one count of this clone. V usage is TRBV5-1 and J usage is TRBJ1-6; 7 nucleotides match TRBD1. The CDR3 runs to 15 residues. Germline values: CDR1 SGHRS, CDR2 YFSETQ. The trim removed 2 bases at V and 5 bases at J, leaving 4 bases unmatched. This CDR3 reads CASSLDRADNSPLHF. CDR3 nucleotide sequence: TGCGCCAGCAGCTTAGACAGGGCGGATAATTCACCCCTCCACTTT.

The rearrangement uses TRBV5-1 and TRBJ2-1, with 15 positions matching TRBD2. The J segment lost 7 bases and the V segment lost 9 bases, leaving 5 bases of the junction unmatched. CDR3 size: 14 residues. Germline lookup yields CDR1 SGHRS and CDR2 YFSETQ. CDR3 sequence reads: CATSGLAGGNEQFF. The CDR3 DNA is TGCGCCACCTCCGGACTAGCGGGGGGGAATGAGCAGTTCTTC.

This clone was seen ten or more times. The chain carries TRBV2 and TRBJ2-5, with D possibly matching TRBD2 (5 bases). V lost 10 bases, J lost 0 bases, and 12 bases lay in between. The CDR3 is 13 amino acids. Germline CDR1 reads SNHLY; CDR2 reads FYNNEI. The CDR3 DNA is TGTGCCATACTGACTACTAACCAAGAGACCCAGTACTTC. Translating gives CAILTTNQETQYF. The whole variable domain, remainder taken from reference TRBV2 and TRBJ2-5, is EPEVTQTPSHQVTQMGQEVILRCVPISNHLYFYWYRQILGQKVEFLVSFYNNEISEKSEIFDDQFSVERPDGSNFTLKIRSTKLEDSAMYFCAILTTNQETQYFGPGTRLLVL.

The CDR3 loop reads CASRRQGRGQETQYF. CDR3 DNA sequence: TGTGCCAGCAGGAGACAGGGCAGGGGGCAAGAGACCCAGTACTTC. The chain uses TRBV27 and TRBJ2-5; TRBD1 matches at 7 bases. The CDR3 loop spans 15 amino acids. Trimming cost V 6 bases and J 2 bases; bases outside gene matches: 9. Per germline, CDR1 MNHEY and CDR2 SMNVEV (reference sequence).

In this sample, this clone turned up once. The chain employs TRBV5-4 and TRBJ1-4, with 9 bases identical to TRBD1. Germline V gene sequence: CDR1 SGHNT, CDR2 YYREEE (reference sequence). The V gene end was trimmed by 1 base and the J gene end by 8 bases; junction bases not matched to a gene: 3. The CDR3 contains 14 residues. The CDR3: CASSLRTGDEKLFF. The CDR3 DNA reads TGTGCCAGCAGCTTGAGGACAGGGGACGAAAAACTGTTTTTT.

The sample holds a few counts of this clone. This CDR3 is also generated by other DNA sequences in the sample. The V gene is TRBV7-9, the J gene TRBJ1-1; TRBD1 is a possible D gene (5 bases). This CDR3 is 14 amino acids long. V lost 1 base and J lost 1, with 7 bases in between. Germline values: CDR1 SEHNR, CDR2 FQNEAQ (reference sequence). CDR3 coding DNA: TGTGCCAGCAGCTTAGGGGGCCAGAACACTGAAGCTTTCTTT. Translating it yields CASSLGGQNTEAFF.

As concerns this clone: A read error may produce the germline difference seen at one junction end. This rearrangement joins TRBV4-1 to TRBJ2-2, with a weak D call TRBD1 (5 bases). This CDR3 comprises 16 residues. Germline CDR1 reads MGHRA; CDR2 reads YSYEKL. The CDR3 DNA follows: TGCGCCAGCAGCCAAGAGGCAGGGATGAACCCCGGGGAGCTGTTTTTT. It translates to CASSQEAGMNPGELFF.

CDR3 residues: CAWKTASRKQFF. In DNA, the CDR3 is TGTGCCTGGAAGACCGCGTCTAGGAAGCAGTTCTTC. The genes are TRBV30 and TRBJ2-1; D not certain. The CDR3 length is 12 residues. Trimming took 4 bases from V and 11 from J, leaving 15 bases between them. Germline V gene lookup returns CDR1 GTSNPN and CDR2 SVGIG (reference sequence).